This is a list of T cell receptor beta chains from one sample in a study of T cell repertoires in cytomegalovirus infection. TCRdb re-called the reads through MiXCR, storing one row per CDR3 protein. The table includes around 250,000 distinct CDR3 sequences, approximately 17% detected once. Sequencing input: CD8+ T cells from PBMCs. The receptors here all came from a human donor in good health (CMV status not recorded). Some clones in this sample may be carry-over from other donors' samples. Each CDR3 is given without its conserved first and last residue.

CDR3 protein: ASRGRETDTQY
V gene: TRBV2
J gene: TRBJ2-3

CDR3 protein: ATSRDRGPGQPQH
V gene: TRBV15
J gene: TRBJ1-5

CDR3 protein: ASSQIGQDGYT
V gene: TRBV4-1
J gene: TRBJ1-2

CDR3 protein: ASSLGTETQY
V gene: TRBV7-6
J gene: TRBJ2-5

CDR3 protein: ASSHLSSVFYEQF
V gene: TRBV4-1
J gene: TRBJ2-1

CDR3 protein: ASSLWRGQQPQH
V gene: TRBV7-2
J gene: TRBJ1-5

CDR3 protein: ASSQEYGSYEQY
V gene: TRBV4-2
J gene: TRBJ2-7

CDR3 protein: ASSTRRYGYT
V gene: TRBV14
J gene: TRBJ1-2

CDR3 protein: ASSPVEIEGHTEAF
V gene: TRBV7-1
J gene: TRBJ1-1

CDR3 protein: ASSLSGTGELF
V gene: TRBV7-6
J gene: TRBJ2-2

CDR3 protein: ASSLMLWGGGAKDTQY
V gene: TRBV7-2
J gene: TRBJ2-3

CDR3 protein: ASSSPYEQY
V gene: TRBV28
J gene: TRBJ2-7

CDR3 protein: ASSPQTSSSGNTIY
V gene: TRBV3-1
J gene: TRBJ1-3

CDR3 protein: ASSRAVGPSPLH
V gene: TRBV7-2
J gene: TRBJ1-6

CDR3 protein: ASSLAYRGHEQY
V gene: TRBV7-8
J gene: TRBJ2-7

CDR3 protein: ASTFLAATTDTQY
V gene: TRBV27
J gene: TRBJ2-3

CDR3 protein: ASSYPRAGESTDTQY
V gene: TRBV6-2/TRBV6-3
J gene: TRBJ2-3

CDR3 protein: ASNEGNEQF
V gene: TRBV6-2/TRBV6-3
J gene: TRBJ2-1

CDR3 protein: ASSRRQDPYNEQF
V gene: TRBV7-2
J gene: TRBJ2-1

CDR3 protein: ATERKGSNQPQH
V gene: TRBV15
J gene: TRBJ1-5

CDR3 protein: ASSLLVGVSSYEQY
V gene: TRBV7-9
J gene: TRBJ2-7